In its sample, the clone carrying this TCR beta chain was seen a few times. Original processing notes: Nucleated cell number was recorded as an estimate derived from reference gene primer amplification. The assay was immunoSEQ multiplex PCR, and TCRdb's table has in-frame clones only and misses some. The V and J calls and the clone size are those of that table, but D and trimming were determined from the DNA. The table has fewer than 450,000 clones, around 88% seen once. This specimen comes from a study of blood T cell repertoires in COVID-19. Source material: peripheral blood. The TCR was taken from a woman aged 45 to 65 with COVID-19, enrolled during active disease.

CDR3 DNA: TGTGCCAGCTCCCCTACTGGACAGGGCGGCTACACCTTC. Translation: CASSPTGQGGYTF. This chain connects TRBV18 to TRBJ1-2; 8 bases map to TRBD1. This CDR3 has 13 residues. V dropped 6 bases and J dropped 8; count of bases not matched to a gene: 8. Germline values: CDR1 KGHSH, CDR2 LQKENI.